Listed here are 4 T cell receptor beta chains from one sample, sequenced in a study of spatial heterogeneity in lung cancer. Notes on the study in general: Expanded intratumoral alpha and beta TCR counts tracked tumor mutation counts.

Specified time point: sample taken at primary tumor resection. Antigens of these TCRs are unknown. TCRdb processed the 5' RACE reads anew with MiXCR; each CDR3 protein has one entry. Found here are 2,400 or so distinct CDR3 sequences, roughly 15% of them singletons; the top ten hold about 7%. The specimen comprised lung tumor tissue, sampled at surgery. These receptors were collected from a female donor with early-stage non-small cell lung cancer.

By frequency in the sample, this clonotype is medium-sized. V usage is TRBV11-1 and J usage is TRBJ1-2, with D unresolved. Trimming removed 3 bases from V and 4 bases from J, with 12 bases in between. This CDR3 has 14 amino acids. Germline V lookup: CDR1 SGHAT, CDR2 FQDESV (reference sequence). CDR3 in amino acids: CASSFGTGAYGYTF. CDR3 coding DNA: TGTGCCAGCAGCTTCGGTACGGGCGCCTATGGCTACACCTTC.

This clonotype is labeled large (0.1 to 1%). The chain recombines TRBV3-1 with TRBJ2-7; possibly TRBD1 for D (5 bases). V was shortened by 2 bases and J by 9 bases, with 23 bases between the two germline ends. The CDR3 contains 16 residues. The germline CDR1 and CDR2 sequences are LGHDT and YNNKEL (reference sequence). The CDR3 nucleotides read TGTGCCAGCAGCCAATGGGCCAAACAGGATGTCGCCGGGCAGTACTTC. It is translated as CASSQWAKQDVAGQYF.

The chain couples TRBV11-2 to TRBJ2-7; 10 bases align to TRBD1. The CDR3 has 16 amino acids. Trimming cost V 5 bases and J 4 bases; bases outside gene matches: 11. The germline CDR1 and CDR2 sequences are SGHAT and FQNNGV. CDR3 nucleotide sequence: TGTGCCAGCAGCCCGATTAGTAGACAGGGGGCTTACGAGCAGTACTTC. Translation: CASSPISRQGAYEQYF.

This clonotype qualifies as medium-sized. The chain employs TRBV19 and TRBJ1-5, with 12 bases aligning to TRBD1. This CDR3 has 16 residues. The trim removed 3 bases at V and 7 bases at J, leaving 7 bases unmatched. The germline V gene has CDR1 LNHDA and CDR2 SQIVND (reference sequence). CDR3 region: CASSIPGQGARQPQHF. CDR3 coding DNA: TGTGCCAGTAGTATTCCGGGACAGGGGGCTCGACAGCCCCAGCATTTT.